Below are 25 T cell receptor beta chains sequenced from a single sample in a study of blood T cell repertoires in COVID-19. The repertoire was sequenced with immunoSEQ multiplex PCR; TCRdb's copy has only in-frame clones and lacks some. The sample lists about 100,000 clones; 85% were seen once. Sequencing input: peripheral blood. The receptors stem from a human donor in a cohort sampled during active COVID-19.

This chain connects TRBV7-9 to TRBJ2-2; TRBD2 matches at 12 bases. This CDR3 spans 16 amino acids. CDR1 is SEHNR and CDR2 is FQNEAQ in the germline V gene (reference sequence). The V and J ends lost 1 base and 5 bases, in that order; junction bases with no gene match: 2. The CDR3 protein is CASSLGLAGETGELFF. For the CDR3, the DNA is TGTGCCAGCAGCTTAGGACTAGCGGGAGAAACCGGGGAGCTGTTTTTT.

This chain joins TRBV28 and TRBJ2-7; 10 bases are shared with TRBD1. The germline gives CDR1 MDHEN, CDR2 SYDVKM. The V segment lost 6 bases and the J segment 5 bases; nucleotides outside the gene matches: 4. This CDR3 has 13 residues. The CDR3 region has the DNA TGTGCCAGCAGAGACAGGGGGCATAACGAGCAGTACTTC. It codes for CASRDRGHNEQYF.

The V call is TRBV3-1 (or the pseudogene TRBV3-2), the J call TRBJ2-2; TRBD1 agrees at 8 bases. This CDR3 is built from 16 residues. Trimming cost V 1 base and J 5 bases; bases outside gene matches: 6. The germline V gene has CDR1 LGHDT and CDR2 YNNKEL (reference sequence). The DNA for the CDR3 is TGTGCCAGCAGCCAAGGTTCAGGGGGCATGACCGGGGAGCTGTTTTTT. Its translation: CASSQGSGGMTGELFF.

The V and J genes are TRBV4-1 and TRBJ2-5, with D possibly matching TRBD1 (5 bases). The CDR3 covers 14 residues. CDR1 is MGHRA, CDR2 YSYEKL, per germline. V was trimmed by 1 base and J by 4 bases, leaving 10 bases between them. CDR3 in DNA: TGCGCCAGCAGCCAAGCACCAGGGTTAGAGACCCAGTACTTC. Protein sequence: CASSQAPGLETQYF.

The rearrangement uses TRBV29-1 and TRBJ2-1; 10 positions match TRBD2. The CDR3 has 16 amino acids. The J segment lost 0 bases and the V segment lost 1 base, leaving 3 bases of the junction unmatched. Germline-derived CDR1 and CDR2 are SQVTM and ANQGSEA. The CDR3 sequence is CSVEGLAGSSYNEQFF. The CDR3 nucleotides are TGCAGCGTTGAAGGACTAGCGGGTAGCTCCTACAATGAGCAGTTCTTC.

The V gene is TRBV6-2 or TRBV6-3, the J gene TRBJ2-3; 7 bases align to TRBD2. V lost 4 bases to trimming and J lost 6 bases; unmatched junction nucleotides: 7. The length of the CDR3 is 14 residues. CDR1 MNHEY and CDR2 SVGEGT come from the germline V gene. The CDR3: CASSSGGGADTQYF. Here the CDR3 DNA reads TGTGCCAGCAGTTCGGGGGGAGGTGCCGATACGCAGTATTTT.

The CDR3: CASSLSRGGELFF. The CDR3 region has the DNA TGTGCCAGCAGTTTAAGTAGGGGCGGGGAGCTGTTTTTT. The chain combines TRBV12-3 or TRBV12-4 with TRBJ2-2; D perhaps matches TRBD1 (5 bases). The ends were cut back, 2 bases at V and 7 bases at J, with 8 bases in the middle. CDR3 length: 13 residues.

The gene calls are TRBV19 and TRBJ1-6; 8 bases match TRBD1. CDR1 LNHDA and CDR2 SQIVND come from the germline V gene (reference sequence). The junction had 12 bases not matched to a gene; V was cut back by 6 bases and J by 5 bases. The CDR3 is 17 amino acids. As DNA, the CDR3 is TGTGCCAGTAGAAACAGGGGGGAGTCTAGGGATAATTCACCCCTCCACTTT. This gives the protein CASRNRGESRDNSPLHF.

V and J are TRBV7-2 and TRBJ2-2; D is possibly TRBD1 (5 bases). Germline V gives CDR1 SGHTA, CDR2 FQGNSA. The CDR3 length is 15 residues. The germline V and J ends were trimmed by 5 bases and 6 bases, with 16 bases remaining between them. As DNA, the CDR3 is TGTGCCAGCAGCGACCCCGGACACTCACCCGGGGAGCTGTTTTTT. Its protein product is CASSDPGHSPGELFF.

The CDR3 DNA reads TGTGCCAGCAGTTTTTGGACAGGGGAATCCTACGAGCAGTACTTC. This codes for CASSFWTGESYEQYF. V is TRBV28 and J is TRBJ2-7; 9 nucleotides line up with TRBD1. The CDR3 has 15 residues. Germline trimming cut 3 bases from V and 1 base from J; bases unmatched to any gene: 4. Germline CDR1 reads MDHEN; CDR2 reads SYDVKM.

The chain is built from TRBV10-3 and TRBJ2-7, with D hard to call. CDR3 length: 14 residues. Germline lookup yields CDR1 ENHRY and CDR2 SYGVKD. V was pared by 0 bases and J by 3 bases, with 9 bases between. Here the CDR3 reads CAISESMAYYEQYF. In nucleotides, the CDR3 is TGTGCCATCAGTGAGTCGATGGCTTACTACGAGCAGTACTTC.

The chain employs TRBV10-1 and TRBJ2-7, with a possible D match to TRBD1 (5 bases). CDR1 and CDR2 from the germline V gene are WNHNN and SYGVQD (reference sequence). The CDR3 loop spans 12 amino acids. Trimming removed 10 bases from V and 3 bases from J, with 13 bases in between. CDR3 bases: TGCGCCAACCTGACAGCCCACTACGAGCAGTACTTC. This sequence encodes CANLTAHYEQYF.

The rearrangement uses TRBV20-1 and TRBJ1-6; D uncertain. Germline V gene lookup returns CDR1 DFQATT and CDR2 SNEGSKA (reference sequence). CDR3 length equals 14 residues. Trimming took off 3 bases at V and 8 bases at J, with 14 bases between the two ends. CDR3 nucleotide sequence: TGCAGTGCTAGTTCGGTCCTTTCGGATTCACCCCTCCACTTT. As protein: CSASSVLSDSPLHF.

V and J are TRBV30 and TRBJ2-3; D is possibly TRBD2 (6 bases). This CDR3 spans 13 amino acids. V was pared by 5 bases and J by 3 bases, with 12 bases between. CDR1 and CDR2 from the germline V gene are GTSNPN and SVGIG (reference sequence). The CDR3 spells CAWEDGGTDTQYF. The CDR3 DNA is TGTGCCTGGGAGGACGGAGGGACAGATACGCAGTATTTT.

J is TRBJ2-5 and V is TRBV10-1; D is possibly TRBD1 (5 bases). Germline V gene sequence: CDR1 WNHNN, CDR2 SYGVQD (reference sequence). Trimming stripped 3 bases from V and 2 bases from J, with 10 bases between. The CDR3 is made up of 14 amino acids. CDR3 amino acids: CASSESRAQETQYF. CDR3 bases: TGCGCCAGCAGTGAATCCAGGGCGCAAGAGACCCAGTACTTC.

The chain carries TRBV6-1 and TRBJ2-3, with D possibly matching TRBD1 (5 bases). CDR3 length: 17 residues. The germline CDR1 and CDR2 sequences are MNHNS and SASEGT. The germline V and J ends were trimmed by 3 bases and 2 bases, with 18 bases remaining between them. The CDR3 protein is CASSDSADAGNTDTQYF. In DNA, the CDR3 is TGTGCCAGCAGTGATTCGGCGGATGCAGGGAACACAGATACGCAGTATTTT.

V usage is TRBV6-5 and J usage is TRBJ2-7; 8 positions agree with TRBD1. The CDR3 is 14 residues long. Germline loops: CDR1 MNHEY, CDR2 SVGAGI. The J segment lost 3 bases and the V segment lost 5 bases, leaving 6 bases of the junction unmatched. CDR3 sequence: CASSPPDRDYEQYF. The CDR3 DNA follows: TGTGCCAGCAGTCCCCCGGACAGGGACTACGAGCAGTACTTC.

In its sample, this clone was seen once. This chain links TRBV4-3 with TRBJ2-3; 9 bases agree with TRBD2. Trimming at V came to 1 base and at J to 4 bases, leaving 6 bases not matched to a gene. The CDR3 has 16 amino acids. Germline V gives CDR1 LGHNA, CDR2 YSLEER. DNA of the CDR3: TGCGCCAGCAGCCAAGCCGAGGCGGGGGGGCCAGATACGCAGTATTTT. Translation gives CASSQAEAGGPDTQYF.

V usage is TRBV6-8 and J usage is TRBJ1-2; 8 bases fit TRBD1. Germline CDR1 MNHGY, CDR2 SAAAGT. Trimming took 2 bases from V and 0 from J; bases not matched to a gene: 11. This CDR3 is 18 amino acids long. CDR3 bases: TGTGCCAGCAGTTACCATGCAGGGACAGGATCTACTAACTATGGCTACACCTTC. It specifies CASSYHAGTGSTNYGYTF.

V is TRBV10-1 and J is TRBJ1-1, with D unresolved. Germline assignment: CDR1 WNHNN and CDR2 SYGVQD (reference sequence). The germline V and J ends were trimmed by 0 bases and 1 base, with 9 bases remaining between them. The CDR3 is 15 amino acids. In nucleotides, the CDR3 is TGCGCCAGCAGTGAGTCCCCGGCGGGGAACACTGAAGCTTTCTTT. The encoded protein is CASSESPAGNTEAFF.

V usage is TRBV9 and J usage is TRBJ2-7; no firm D call. V lost 6 bases to trimming and J lost 0 bases, with 13 bases between them. This CDR3 has 14 amino acids. CDR1 is SGDLS, CDR2 YYNGEE, per germline. CDR3 residues: CASKVSEHSYEQYF. The CDR3 bases are TGTGCCAGCAAAGTCTCCGAACACTCCTACGAGCAGTACTTC.

This clone has only one observation. V usage is TRBV4-1 and J usage is TRBJ2-3, with 12 positions matching TRBD2. J lost 2 bases, V lost 2 bases, and 5 bases had no gene match. The CDR3 sequence is 17 residues long. Germline V CDR1 and CDR2: MGHRA, YSYEKL. CDR3 sequence (DNA): TGCGCCAGCAGCCAACGTGGACTAGCGGGGAACACAGATACGCAGTATTTT. Translation: CASSQRGLAGNTDTQYF.

The chain is built from TRBV2 and TRBJ1-5; D gene unclear. Per the germline V gene, CDR1 is SNHLY and CDR2 is FYNNEI. The CDR3 has 13 amino acids. The V gene lost 6 bases and the J gene lost 2 bases, with 8 bases spanning the gap. CDR3 protein: CASRETGNQPQHF. The DNA of the CDR3 is TGTGCCAGCAGAGAAACAGGCAATCAGCCCCAGCATTTT.

For the CDR3, the DNA is TGCAGTGCTACGGTCACTGAAGCTTTCTTT. This encodes CSATVTEAFF. This sequence joins TRBV20-1 and TRBJ1-1; D gene unclear. The germline gives CDR1 DFQATT, CDR2 SNEGSKA (reference sequence). With 4 bases removed from V and 4 bases from J, the gap between germline ends came to 4 bases. This CDR3 is 10 amino acids long.

The rearrangement links TRBV19 to TRBJ1-5; 8 bases map to TRBD1. The CDR3 covers 14 residues. Germline V lookup: CDR1 LNHDA, CDR2 SQIVND (reference sequence). Losses at the gene ends were 5 bases for V and 12 bases for J; bases not matched to a gene: 12. The CDR3, as DNA: TGTGCCAGTAGTGCGCGGGACAGGTTAGGCCACCAGCATTTT. As protein: CASSARDRLGHQHF.